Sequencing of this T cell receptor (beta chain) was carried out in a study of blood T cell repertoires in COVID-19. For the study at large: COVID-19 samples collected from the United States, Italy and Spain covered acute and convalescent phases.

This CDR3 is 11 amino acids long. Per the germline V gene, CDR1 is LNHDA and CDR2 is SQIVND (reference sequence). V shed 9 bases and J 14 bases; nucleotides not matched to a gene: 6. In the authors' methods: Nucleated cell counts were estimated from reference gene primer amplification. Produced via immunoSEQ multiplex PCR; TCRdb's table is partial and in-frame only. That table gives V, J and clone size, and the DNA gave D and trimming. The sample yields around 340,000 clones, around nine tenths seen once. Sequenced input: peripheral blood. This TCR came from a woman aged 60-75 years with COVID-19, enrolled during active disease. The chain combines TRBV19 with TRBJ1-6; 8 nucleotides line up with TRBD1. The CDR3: CASRTGISLHF. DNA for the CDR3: TGTGCCAGCAGGACAGGGATATCCCTCCACTTT.